The next 4 T cell receptor beta chains were all read from a single sample in a study of cytomegalovirus exposure and HLA in healthy donors. PCR primers comprised 60 Vbeta and 13 Jbeta primers. The assay was immunoSEQ multiplex PCR, and TCRdb's table has in-frame clones only and misses some. The data contain more than 85,000 clones, under 80% of them singletons. The sample was PBMCs. Every receptor here comes from a woman aged 45 to 65 in good health and CMV-seropositive.

J is TRBJ2-7 and V is TRBV5-1; 11 bases are a match to TRBD1. The length of the CDR3 is 15 residues. Germline V lookup: CDR1 SGHRS, CDR2 YFSETQ. Trimming cost V 1 base and J 3 bases; bases outside gene matches: 3. CDR3 region: CASSLRGTGGYEQYF. The CDR3 region has the DNA TGCGCCAGCAGCTTGAGGGGGACAGGGGGCTACGAGCAGTACTTC.

This clone was detected a few times. The rearrangement joins TRBV5-4 to TRBJ2-1, with 8 bases fitting TRBD1. The CDR3 contains 15 residues. The V gene end was trimmed by 5 bases and the J gene end by 3 bases; junction bases not matched to a gene: 7. The germline gives CDR1 SGHNT, CDR2 YYREEE (reference sequence). CDR3 amino acids: CASRLDRGSYNEQFF. CDR3 sequence (DNA): TGTGCCAGCAGATTAGACAGGGGAAGCTACAATGAGCAGTTCTTC.

V and J are TRBV5-4 and TRBJ2-3, with D tentatively TRBD2 (7 bases). The CDR3 has 14 amino acids. The germline V gene has CDR1 SGHNT and CDR2 YYREEE (reference sequence). Trimming pared 2 bases from V and 1 base from J, leaving 8 bases between. The CDR3 region has the DNA TGTGCCAGCAGCTTAGGGGGGGGCACAGATACGCAGTATTTT. It is translated as CASSLGGGTDTQYF.

This rearrangement joins TRBV9 to TRBJ1-5, with 10 bases aligning to TRBD1. This CDR3 is built from 14 residues. CDR1 SGDLS and CDR2 YYNGEE come from the germline V gene. The V gene end was trimmed by 3 bases and the J gene end by 4 bases; junction bases not matched to a gene: 1. The CDR3: CASSADRGNQPQHF. The CDR3 DNA reads as TGTGCCAGCAGCGCGGACAGGGGGAATCAGCCCCAGCATTTT.